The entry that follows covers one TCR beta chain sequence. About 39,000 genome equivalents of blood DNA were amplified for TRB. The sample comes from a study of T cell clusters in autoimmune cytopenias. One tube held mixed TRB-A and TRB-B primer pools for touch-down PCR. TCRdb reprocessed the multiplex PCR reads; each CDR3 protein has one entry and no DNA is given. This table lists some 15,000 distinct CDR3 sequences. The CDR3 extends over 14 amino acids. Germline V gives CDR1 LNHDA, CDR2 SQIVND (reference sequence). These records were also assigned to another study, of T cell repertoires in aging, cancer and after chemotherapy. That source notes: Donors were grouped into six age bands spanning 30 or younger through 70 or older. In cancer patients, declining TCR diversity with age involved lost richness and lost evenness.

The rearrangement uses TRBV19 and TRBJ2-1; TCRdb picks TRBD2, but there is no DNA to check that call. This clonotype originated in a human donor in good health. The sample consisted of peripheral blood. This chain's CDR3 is CASRATGSGNEQFF.